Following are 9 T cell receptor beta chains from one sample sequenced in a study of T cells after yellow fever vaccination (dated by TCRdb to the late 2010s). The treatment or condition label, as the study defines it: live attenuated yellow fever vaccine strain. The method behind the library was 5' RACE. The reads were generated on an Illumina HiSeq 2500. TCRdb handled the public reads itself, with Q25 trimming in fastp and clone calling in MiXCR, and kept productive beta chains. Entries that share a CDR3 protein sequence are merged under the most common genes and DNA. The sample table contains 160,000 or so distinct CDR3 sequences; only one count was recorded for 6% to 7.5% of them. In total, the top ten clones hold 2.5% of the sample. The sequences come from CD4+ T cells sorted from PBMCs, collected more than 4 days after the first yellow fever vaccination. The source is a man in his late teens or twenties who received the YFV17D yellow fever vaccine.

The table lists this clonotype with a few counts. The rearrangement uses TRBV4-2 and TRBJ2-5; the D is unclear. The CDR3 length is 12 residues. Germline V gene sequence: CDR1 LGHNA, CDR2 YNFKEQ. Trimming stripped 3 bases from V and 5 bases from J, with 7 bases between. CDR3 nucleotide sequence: TGTGCCAGCAGCCACGTGGGGGAGACCCAGTACTTC. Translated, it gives CASSHVGETQYF.

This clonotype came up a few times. CDR3 in amino acids: CASSYSILATGELFF. The DNA of the CDR3 is TGTGCCAGCAGTTACTCGATACTAGCCACCGGGGAGCTGTTTTTT. The gene calls are TRBV6-5 and TRBJ2-2; the D gene is possibly TRBD2 (6 bases). Trimming removed 0 bases from V and 4 bases from J, with 9 bases in between. Germline CDR1 MNHEY, CDR2 SVGAGI. The CDR3 contains 15 residues.

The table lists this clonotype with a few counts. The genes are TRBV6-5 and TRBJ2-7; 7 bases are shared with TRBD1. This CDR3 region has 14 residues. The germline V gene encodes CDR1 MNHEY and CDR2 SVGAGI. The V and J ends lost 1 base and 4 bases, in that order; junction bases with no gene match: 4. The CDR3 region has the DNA TGTGCCAGCAGTTACTGGGACAGTGGGTACGAGCAGTACTTC. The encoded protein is CASSYWDSGYEQYF.

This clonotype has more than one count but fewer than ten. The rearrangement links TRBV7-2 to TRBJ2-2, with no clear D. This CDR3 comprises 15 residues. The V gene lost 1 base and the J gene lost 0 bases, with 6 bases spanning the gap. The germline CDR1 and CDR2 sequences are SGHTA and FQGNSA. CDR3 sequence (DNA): TGTGCCAGCAGCTTAGAACCGACGAACACCGGGGAGCTGTTTTTT. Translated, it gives CASSLEPTNTGELFF.

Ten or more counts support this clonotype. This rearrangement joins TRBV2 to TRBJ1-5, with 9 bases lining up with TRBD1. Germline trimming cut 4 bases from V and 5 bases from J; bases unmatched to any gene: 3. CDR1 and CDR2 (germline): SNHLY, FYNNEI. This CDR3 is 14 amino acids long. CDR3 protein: CASSGTGADQPQHF. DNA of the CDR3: TGTGCCAGCAGTGGGACAGGGGCCGATCAGCCCCAGCATTTT.

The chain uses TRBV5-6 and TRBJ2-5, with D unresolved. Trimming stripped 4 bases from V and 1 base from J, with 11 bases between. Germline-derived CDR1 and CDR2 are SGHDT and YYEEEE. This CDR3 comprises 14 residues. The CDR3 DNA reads TGTGCCAGCAGCCCCGGGCTCTTCCAAGAGACCCAGTACTTC. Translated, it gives CASSPGLFQETQYF.

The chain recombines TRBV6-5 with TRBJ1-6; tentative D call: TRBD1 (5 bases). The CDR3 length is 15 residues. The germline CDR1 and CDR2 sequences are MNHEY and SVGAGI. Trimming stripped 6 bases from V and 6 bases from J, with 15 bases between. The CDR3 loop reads CASRVPGRLNSPLHF. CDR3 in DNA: TGTGCCAGCAGGGTTCCGGGACGGCTTAATTCACCCCTCCACTTT.

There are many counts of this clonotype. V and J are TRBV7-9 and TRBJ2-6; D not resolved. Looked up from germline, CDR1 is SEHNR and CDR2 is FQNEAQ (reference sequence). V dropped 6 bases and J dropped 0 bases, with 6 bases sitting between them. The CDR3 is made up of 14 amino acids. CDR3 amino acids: CASRASSGANVLTF. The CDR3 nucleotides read TGTGCCAGCAGGGCAAGCTCTGGGGCCAACGTCCTGACTTTC.

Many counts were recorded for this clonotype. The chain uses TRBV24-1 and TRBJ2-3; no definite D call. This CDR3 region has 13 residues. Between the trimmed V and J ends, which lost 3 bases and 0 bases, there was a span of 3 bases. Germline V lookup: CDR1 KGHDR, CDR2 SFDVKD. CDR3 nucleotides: TGTGCCACCAGTGATGGGAGCACAGATACGCAGTATTTT. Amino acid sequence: CATSDGSTDTQYF.